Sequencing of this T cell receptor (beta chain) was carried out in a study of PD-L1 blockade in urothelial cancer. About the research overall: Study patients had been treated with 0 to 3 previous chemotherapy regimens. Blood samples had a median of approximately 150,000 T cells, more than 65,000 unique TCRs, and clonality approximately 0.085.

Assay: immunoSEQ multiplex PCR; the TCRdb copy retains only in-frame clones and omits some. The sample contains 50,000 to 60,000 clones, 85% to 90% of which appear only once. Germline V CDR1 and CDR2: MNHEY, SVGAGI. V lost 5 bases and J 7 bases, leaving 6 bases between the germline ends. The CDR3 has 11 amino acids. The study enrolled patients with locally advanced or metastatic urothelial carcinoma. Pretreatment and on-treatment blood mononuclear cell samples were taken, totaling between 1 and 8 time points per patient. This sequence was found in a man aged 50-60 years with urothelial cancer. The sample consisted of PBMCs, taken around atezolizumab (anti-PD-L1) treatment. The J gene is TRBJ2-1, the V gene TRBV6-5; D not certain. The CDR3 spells CASSEQNEQFF. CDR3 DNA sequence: TGTGCCAGCAGTGAACAAAATGAGCAGTTCTTC.